Below, 2 T cell receptor beta chains from the same sample are listed, as sequenced in a study of blood T cell repertoires in COVID-19. Repertoires were generated with immunoSEQ multiplex PCR, while TCRdb's copy carries only in-frame clones and drops some. The sample contains around 97,000 clones, approximately 89% of which appear only once. Sequences were obtained from peripheral blood. All receptors come from a woman of 80 years or more in a cohort sampled during active COVID-19.

The chain joins TRBV21-1 to TRBJ2-1; the D segment call TRBD2 is taken from the table without a DNA check. TRBV21-1 is deemed a pseudogene. CDR3 length: 18 residues. CDR3 nucleotides: TGTGCCAGCAGCAAAGATGTACGGGAGTTGGTGACTTACAATGAGCAGTTCTTC. The encoded protein is CASSKDVRELVTYNEQFF.

V is TRBV25-1 and J is TRBJ1-5; D possibly corresponds to TRBD1 (5 bases). Germline values: CDR1 MGHDK, CDR2 SYGVNS. V shed 1 base and J shed 6 bases, with 13 bases lying between them. CDR3 length: 15 amino acids. CDR3 sequence reads: CASSESGRVAQPQHF. CDR3 nucleotide sequence: TGTGCCAGCAGTGAATCGGGCAGGGTGGCTCAGCCCCAGCATTTT. The whole variable domain, remainder taken from reference TRBV25-1 and TRBJ1-5, is EADIYQTPRYLVIGTGKKITLECSQTMGHDKMYWYQQDPGMELHLIHYSYGVNSTEKGDLSSESTVSRIRTEHFPLTLESARPSHTSQYLCASSESGRVAQPQHFGDGTRLSIL.